This TCR beta chain was sequenced during a study of blood T cell repertoires in COVID-19. The method was immunoSEQ multiplex PCR; TCRdb's version includes in-frame clones alone and lacks a portion of them. Altogether fewer than 500,000 clones are present, 70% to 85% being singletons, with the ten largest covering approximately 1%. Of note for this clone: An end of the junction does not agree with germline; a read error may underlie this.

The germline V gene encodes CDR1 LGHDT and CDR2 YNNKEL (reference sequence). The CDR3 is made up of 15 amino acids. The chain links TRBV3-1 (or the pseudogene TRBV3-2) to TRBJ1-5; 11 nucleotides align to TRBD1. What was sequenced was peripheral blood. The TCR comes from a human donor with acute or convalescent COVID-19. The donor label of this sample is uncertain. For the CDR3, the DNA is TGTGCCAGCAGCCGAAGGACAGGGGGCAACCAGCCCCAGCATTTT. Translating gives CASSRRTGGNQPQHF.